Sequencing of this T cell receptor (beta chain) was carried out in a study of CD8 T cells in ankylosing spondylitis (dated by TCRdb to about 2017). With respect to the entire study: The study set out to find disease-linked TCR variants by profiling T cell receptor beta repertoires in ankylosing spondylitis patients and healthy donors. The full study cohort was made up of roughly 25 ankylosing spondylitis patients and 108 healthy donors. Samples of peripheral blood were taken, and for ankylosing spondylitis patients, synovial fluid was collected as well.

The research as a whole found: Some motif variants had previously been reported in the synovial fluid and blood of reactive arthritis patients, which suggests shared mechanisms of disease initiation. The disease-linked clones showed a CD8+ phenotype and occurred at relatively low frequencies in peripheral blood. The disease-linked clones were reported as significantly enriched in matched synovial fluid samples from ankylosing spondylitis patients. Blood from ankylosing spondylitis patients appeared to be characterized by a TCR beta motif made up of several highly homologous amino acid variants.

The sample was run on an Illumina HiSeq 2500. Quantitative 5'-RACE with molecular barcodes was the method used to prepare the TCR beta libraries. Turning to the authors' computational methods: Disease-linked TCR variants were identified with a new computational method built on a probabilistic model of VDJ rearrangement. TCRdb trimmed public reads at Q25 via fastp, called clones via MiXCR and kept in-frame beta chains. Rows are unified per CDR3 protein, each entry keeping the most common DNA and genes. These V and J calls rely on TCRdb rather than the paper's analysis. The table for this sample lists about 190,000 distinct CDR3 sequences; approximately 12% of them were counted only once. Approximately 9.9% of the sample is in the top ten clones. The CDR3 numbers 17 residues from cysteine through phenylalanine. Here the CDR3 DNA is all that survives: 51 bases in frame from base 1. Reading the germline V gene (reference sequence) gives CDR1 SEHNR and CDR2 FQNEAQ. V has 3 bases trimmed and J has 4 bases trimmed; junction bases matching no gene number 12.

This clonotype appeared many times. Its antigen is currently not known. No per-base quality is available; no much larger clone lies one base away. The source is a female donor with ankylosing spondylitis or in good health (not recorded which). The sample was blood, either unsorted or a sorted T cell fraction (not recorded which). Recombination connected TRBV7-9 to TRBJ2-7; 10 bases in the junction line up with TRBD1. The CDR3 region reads CASSFRSGTGASYEQYF. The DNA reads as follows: TGTGCCAGCAGCTTTAGGTCCGGGACAGGGGCGTCATACGAGCAGTACTTC.